Below are 22 T cell receptor beta chains sequenced from a single sample in a study of blood T cell repertoires in COVID-19. Clones were sequenced by immunoSEQ multiplex PCR, and TCRdb holds only the in-frame ones, with some missing. The data contain 150,000 to 200,000 clones, about 85% of them seen just once; the ten biggest clones take up 10% to 15%. The sequenced sample consisted of peripheral blood. The receptors stem from a man between 65 and 79 years old who had recovered from COVID-19.

This chain links TRBV12-3 or TRBV12-4 with TRBJ2-1; D perhaps matches TRBD2 (5 bases). The length of the CDR3 is 13 residues. The V end lost 4 bases, the J end lost 10 bases, and 14 bases lay between the germline ends. CDR3 sequence: CASSSTTTGEQFF. The CDR3 region has the DNA TGTGCCAGCAGTTCGACGACTACTGGAGAGCAGTTCTTC.

The V call is TRBV6-5, the J call TRBJ1-1, with D possibly matching TRBD1 (6 bases). Germline V gene data show CDR1 as MNHEY and CDR2 as SVGAGI. This CDR3 spans 13 amino acids. Between the trimmed V and J ends, which lost 8 bases and 1 base, there was a span of 11 bases. The CDR3, as DNA: TGTGCCAGCCCCACAGGGTGGAACACTGAAGCTTTCTTT. As protein: CASPTGWNTEAFF.

This clone turned up a few times. V is TRBV5-4 and J is TRBJ2-1; D is possibly TRBD2 (6 bases). V was cut by 0 bases and J by 2 bases, with 9 bases left in between. CDR1 and CDR2 (germline): SGHNT, YYREEE (reference sequence). The CDR3 covers 15 residues. The CDR3 region has the DNA TGTGCCAGCAGCTTGGAAGGCGGGACCTACAATGAGCAGTTCTTC. It yields the protein CASSLEGGTYNEQFF.

The chain employs TRBV14 and TRBJ1-2; possibly TRBD1 for D (5 bases). The V and J ends lost 3 bases and 1 base respectively, with 9 bases between them. This CDR3 contains 14 residues. Germline V CDR1 and CDR2: SGHDN, FVKESK. The CDR3 loop reads CASSQLDSNYGYTF. Here the CDR3 DNA reads TGTGCCAGCAGCCAGCTAGACAGTAACTATGGCTACACCTTC.

The rearrangement uses TRBV6-5 and TRBJ1-2; D uncertain. The CDR3 is made up of 14 amino acids. Per germline, CDR1 MNHEY and CDR2 SVGAGI. With 0 bases removed from V and 4 bases from J, the gap between germline ends came to 9 bases. CDR3 amino acids: CASSYSNRFYGYTF. The CDR3 DNA is TGTGCCAGCAGTTACTCGAATAGATTCTATGGCTACACCTTC.

This clone was seen ten or more times. The chain is built from TRBV6-6 and TRBJ1-1; tentative D call: TRBD1 (5 bases). The CDR3 is 15 residues long. V was shortened by 0 bases and J by 5 bases, with 13 bases between the two germline ends. Germline V gene sequence: CDR1 MNHNY, CDR2 SVGAGI (reference sequence). The CDR3 DNA sequence: TGTGCCAGCAGTTACTCCACAGGCGCGGGAACTGAAGCTTTCTTT. As protein: CASSYSTGAGTEAFF.

The chain is built from TRBV5-1 and TRBJ2-5, with 11 bases matching TRBD2. This CDR3 is 16 amino acids long. The ends lost 4 bases at V and 5 bases at J; junction bases unmatched: 10. CDR1 and CDR2 (germline): SGHRS, YFSETQ. CDR3 loop: CASSQSLAGVGETQYF. DNA for the CDR3: TGCGCCAGCAGCCAATCACTAGCGGGAGTTGGTGAGACCCAGTACTTC.

This clone was seen a handful of times. The chain employs TRBV5-1 and TRBJ1-4; D is unclear. There are 14 residues in the CDR3. Trimming left V 1 base short and J 4 bases short, with 8 bases between. CDR1 and CDR2 from the germline V gene are SGHRS and YFSETQ. CDR3 loop: CASSLSGYNEKLFF. The CDR3 region has the DNA TGCGCCAGCAGCTTGAGCGGTTATAATGAAAAACTGTTTTTT.

The V call is TRBV28, the J call TRBJ2-1; TRBD2 matches 14 bases. Germline lookup yields CDR1 MDHEN and CDR2 SYDVKM. CDR3 length equals 17 residues. The J segment lost 4 bases and the V segment lost 5 bases, leaving 7 bases of the junction unmatched. The CDR3, as DNA: TGTGCCAGCAGTCCCCTGGGACTAGCGGGAGTTTACAATGAGCAGTTCTTC. This encodes CASSPLGLAGVYNEQFF.

The chain employs TRBV6-5 and TRBJ2-7, with 9 bases identical to TRBD2. Looked up from germline, CDR1 is MNHEY and CDR2 is SVGAGI. The J segment lost 1 base and the V segment lost 2 bases, leaving 6 bases of the junction unmatched. The CDR3 covers 16 residues. Here the CDR3 DNA reads TGTGCCAGCAGTTACGCTAGCGGGGCCCAGTCCTACGAGCAGTACTTC. Residues: CASSYASGAQSYEQYF.

This clone was seen only once. The genes are TRBV19 and TRBJ2-1; the match to TRBD2 covers 10 bases. The CDR3 totals 14 residues. V lost 7 bases to trimming and J lost 8 bases; unmatched junction nucleotides: 8. CDR1 is LNHDA, CDR2 SQIVND, per germline (reference sequence). The CDR3, as DNA: TGTGCCAGTACCAACCTAGCGGGGGTTGATGAGCAGTTCTTC. Its protein is CASTNLAGVDEQFF.

The chain joins TRBV5-1 to TRBJ1-4, with 7 positions matching TRBD1. V lost 4 bases and J lost 8; bases outside the gene matches: 8. The CDR3 loop spans 14 amino acids. Looked up from germline, CDR1 is SGHRS and CDR2 is YFSETQ. The CDR3 DNA is TGCGCCAGCAGCGCTACCCGACAGGGAGAAAAACTGTTTTTT. Its protein product is CASSATRQGEKLFF.

V usage is TRBV7-2 and J usage is TRBJ2-5, with a possible D match to TRBD2 (5 bases). The CDR3 covers 18 residues. V was shortened by 2 bases and J by 4 bases, with 23 bases between the two germline ends. The germline V gene encodes CDR1 SGHTA and CDR2 FQGNSA. This CDR3 reads CASSLRVGSAQRAETQYF. The CDR3 DNA is TGTGCCAGCAGCTTAAGGGTTGGTAGCGCCCAGAGGGCAGAGACCCAGTACTTC.

The CDR3 DNA reads as TGTGCCAGCAGACTGACAGACCTTAATTCACCCCTCCACTTT. It translates to CASRLTDLNSPLHF. The chain combines TRBV6-6 with TRBJ1-6; perhaps TRBD1 as D (5 bases). The germline V gene has CDR1 MNHNY and CDR2 SVGAGI (reference sequence). There are 14 residues in the CDR3. The V gene lost 6 bases and the J gene lost 6 bases, with 12 bases spanning the gap.

The rearrangement links TRBV5-4 to TRBJ1-2, with no clear D. CDR1 and CDR2 from the germline V gene are SGHNT and YYREEE (reference sequence). This CDR3 has 13 amino acids. V was shortened by 5 bases and J by 3 bases, with 11 bases between the two germline ends. In nucleotides, the CDR3 is TGTGCCAGCAGTTCGGGGAAGCACTATGGCTACACCTTC. Residues: CASSSGKHYGYTF.

This chain joins TRBV7-2 and TRBJ2-3, with 9 bases lining up with TRBD2. The CDR3 length is 14 residues. V trimming: 6 bases; J trimming: 0 bases; junction bases outside the gene matches: 1. Germline lookup yields CDR1 SGHTA and CDR2 FQGNSA. The CDR3 DNA is TGTGCCAGCAGTCTAGCGGGAAGCACAGATACGCAGTATTTT. The encoded protein is CASSLAGSTDTQYF.

V gene TRBV19 combines with J gene TRBJ2-7, with TRBD1 matching over 8 bases. The V gene's germline CDR1 is LNHDA and CDR2 SQIVND (reference sequence). V lost 6 bases to trimming and J lost 4 bases; unmatched junction nucleotides: 8. The CDR3 is 14 amino acids. The CDR3 DNA is TGTGCCAGTAGCCCGGGACAGGACTTTTACGAGCAGTACTTC. Translating it yields CASSPGQDFYEQYF.

The V and J genes are TRBV6-5 and TRBJ1-1; 9 nucleotides align to TRBD1. CDR1 and CDR2 (germline): MNHEY, SVGAGI. The CDR3 extends over 15 amino acids. V was pared by 5 bases and J by 5 bases, with 9 bases of the junction left unmatched. CDR3 nucleotides: TGTGCCAGCAGTCCAACGGACAGGGGCCGAACTGAAGCTTTCTTT. It specifies CASSPTDRGRTEAFF.

The chain links TRBV27 to TRBJ2-7; 8 positions agree with TRBD2. CDR3 length: 15 amino acids. The trim removed 6 bases at V and 2 bases at J, leaving 9 bases unmatched. Germline V gene lookup returns CDR1 MNHEY and CDR2 SMNVEV (reference sequence). This CDR3 is CASRPSGTRAYEQYF. The DNA for the CDR3 is TGTGCCAGCAGGCCTTCCGGGACTAGAGCCTACGAGCAGTACTTC.

The chain recombines TRBV6-5 with TRBJ1-1, with D tentatively TRBD1 (5 bases). The CDR3 covers 15 residues. V was trimmed by 2 bases and J by 10 bases, leaving 20 bases between them. Germline values: CDR1 MNHEY, CDR2 SVGAGI. For the CDR3, the DNA is TGTGCCAGCAGTTACCAACCCCTTAGGGGAGGCGGAGCTTTCTTT. This translates into CASSYQPLRGGGAFF.

V and J are TRBV28 and TRBJ2-1; D is perhaps TRBD2 (6 bases). V was cut by 2 bases and J by 13 bases, with 9 bases left in between. The CDR3 is 11 residues long. Germline loops: CDR1 MDHEN, CDR2 SYDVKM. This chain's CDR3 is CASSLETSQFF. In nucleotides, the CDR3 is TGTGCCAGCAGTTTAGAGACTAGTCAGTTCTTC.

The chain is built from TRBV23-1 and TRBJ2-2, with no clear D. TRBV23-1 is labeled an ORF, and its function is uncertain. With 2 bases removed from V and 4 bases from J, the gap between germline ends came to 2 bases. The CDR3 has 12 amino acids. The CDR3 sequence is CASSQRTGELFF. Here the CDR3 DNA reads TGCGCCAGCAGTCAACGCACCGGGGAGCTGTTTTTT.